The 24 T cell receptor beta chains listed next were all sequenced from one sample in a study of radiotherapy plus CTLA-4 blockade in lung cancer. Sequencing used immunoSEQ multiplex PCR; TCRdb keeps in-frame clones, though not all of them. The data show 30,000 to 45,000 clones, with 70% to 85% seen just once and around 9.5% held by the top ten. The sample consisted of peripheral blood, taken from a patient treated with radiotherapy plus ipilimumab. The receptor set was obtained from a human donor with non-small cell lung cancer who had stable disease on radiotherapy plus ipilimumab.

The chain uses TRBV6-5 and TRBJ1-1, with D unclear. Trimming removed 6 bases at V and 4 bases at J, with 12 bases between. CDR1 is MNHEY, CDR2 SVGAGI, per germline. The CDR3 contains 13 residues. The DNA for the CDR3 is TGTGCCAGCAGCCCCCAGCTCAGCACTGAAGCTTTCTTT. This encodes CASSPQLSTEAFF.

The V gene is TRBV5-1, the J gene TRBJ2-3; D is uncertain. Trimming pared 0 bases from V and 0 bases from J, leaving 8 bases between. CDR3 length: 15 amino acids. CDR1 and CDR2 from the germline V gene are SGHRS and YFSETQ. CDR3 sequence reads: CASSLDAVSTDTQYF. As DNA, the CDR3 is TGCGCCAGCAGCTTGGATGCGGTTAGCACAGATACGCAGTATTTT.

The rearrangement joins TRBV6-5 to TRBJ1-1; D is unclear. The germline V gene encodes CDR1 MNHEY and CDR2 SVGAGI. Deletions cut 4 bases from V and 0 bases from J, with 6 bases between. CDR3 length: 13 residues. The chain's CDR3 is CASSSEVNTEAFF. The DNA of the CDR3 is TGTGCCAGCAGTTCTGAGGTGAACACTGAAGCTTTCTTT.

The V and J genes are TRBV5-1 and TRBJ2-7; D remains ambiguous. V shed 0 bases and J shed 3 bases, with 10 bases lying between them. Germline V gene lookup returns CDR1 SGHRS and CDR2 YFSETQ. The length of the CDR3 is 14 residues. CDR3 protein: CASSLASPVYEQYF. CDR3 nucleotides: TGCGCCAGCAGCTTGGCCAGCCCGGTCTACGAGCAGTACTTC.

The genes are TRBV6-1 and TRBJ2-1; tentatively, D is TRBD1 or TRBD2 (6 bases each). CDR3 size: 12 residues. V lost 7 bases, J lost 9 bases, and 13 bases lay in between. CDR1 and CDR2 (germline): MNHNS, SASEGT. The CDR3 DNA sequence: TGTGCCAGCACCCTCAAGGGGGGTGAGCAGTTCTTC. This sequence encodes CASTLKGGEQFF.

The J gene is TRBJ2-3, the V gene TRBV9; tentative D call: TRBD2 (7 bases). The V and J ends lost 3 bases and 1 base respectively, with 12 bases between them. Per the germline V gene, CDR1 is SGDLS and CDR2 is YYNGEE. This CDR3 spans 15 amino acids. The CDR3 DNA is TGTGCCAGCAGCGGGGGGGGCTCTGGCACAGATACGCAGTATTTT. Translated, it gives CASSGGGSGTDTQYF.

The rearrangement links TRBV2 to TRBJ2-5, with 8 bases fitting TRBD2. The CDR3 length is 17 residues. The trim removed 4 bases at V and 0 bases at J, leaving 10 bases unmatched. Looked up from germline, CDR1 is SNHLY and CDR2 is FYNNEI. The CDR3 DNA follows: TGTGCCAGCAGTGGGATCGGGGTAGCGGGGTACCAAGAGACCCAGTACTTC. Protein sequence: CASSGIGVAGYQETQYF.

This clone was observed a few times. V is TRBV27 and J is TRBJ1-2; a weak D match, TRBD1 (5 bases). Per germline, CDR1 MNHEY and CDR2 SMNVEV (reference sequence). This CDR3 has 13 residues. Trimming left V 5 bases short and J 2 bases short, with 9 bases between. The CDR3 coding sequence is TGTGCCAGCAGTCAGACAGAGAACTATGGCTACACCTTC. Its protein product is CASSQTENYGYTF.

The chain has TRBV2 and TRBJ2-6; no definite D call. This CDR3 is 14 amino acids long. In germline, CDR1 is SNHLY, CDR2 FYNNEI. V lost 7 bases and J 0 bases, leaving 7 bases between the germline ends. CDR3 sequence: CASIRSSGANVLTF. CDR3 in DNA: TGTGCCAGCATCCGGAGCTCTGGGGCCAACGTCCTGACTTTC.

The chain couples TRBV6-1 to TRBJ2-7; weak D call: TRBD1 (5 bases). The CDR3 extends over 13 amino acids. Germline values: CDR1 MNHNS, CDR2 SASEGT. The V gene lost 1 base and the J gene lost 4 bases, with 8 bases spanning the gap. The CDR3 bases are TGTGCCAGCAGTGAAGGACAGCCTTACGAGCAGTACGTC. Encoded protein: CASSEGQPYEQYV.

This chain joins TRBV7-6 and TRBJ1-5; a weak D match, TRBD1 (5 bases). Germline V lookup: CDR1 SGHVS, CDR2 FNYEAQ. Deletions cut 1 base from V and 6 bases from J, with 10 bases between. This CDR3 has 14 residues. CDR3 nucleotide sequence: TGTGCCAGCAGCTTAGTTGGGGCAAGTCAGCCCCAGCATTTT. Amino acids: CASSLVGASQPQHF. Using reference TRBV7-6 and TRBJ1-5 for the parts outside the CDR3, the full variable domain is GAGVSQSPRYKVTKRGQDVALRCDPISGHVSLYWYRQALGQGPEFLTYFNYEAQQDKSGLPNDRFSAERPEGSISTLTIQRTEQRDSAMYRCASSLVGASQPQHFGDGTRLSIL.

This chain joins TRBV14 and TRBJ2-1; TRBD1 aligns across 7 bases. In germline, CDR1 is SGHDN, CDR2 FVKESK. Germline trimming cut 1 base from V and 4 bases from J; bases unmatched to any gene: 7. The CDR3 contains 16 residues. This CDR3 is CASSQVRGQRYNEQFF. The CDR3 DNA sequence: TGTGCCAGCAGCCAAGTAAGGGGACAGAGATACAATGAGCAGTTCTTC.

J is TRBJ1-1 and V is TRBV5-1, with D perhaps TRBD1 (5 bases). Trimming removed 5 bases from V and 0 bases from J, with 20 bases in between. Germline-derived CDR1 and CDR2 are SGHRS and YFSETQ. The length of the CDR3 is 17 residues. In DNA form, the CDR3 reads TGCGCCAGCAGGCGGAGTGGGGCCTCCAACTTGAACACTGAAGCTTTCTTT. This encodes CASRRSGASNLNTEAFF.

The J gene is TRBJ1-1, the V gene TRBV7-8; D is undetermined. V shed 0 bases and J shed 4 bases, with 15 bases lying between them. CDR3 length equals 16 residues. Germline assignment: CDR1 SGHVS and CDR2 FQNEAQ. The CDR3 loop reads CASSLAKRGSRTEAFF. In DNA form, the CDR3 reads TGTGCCAGCAGCTTAGCTAAACGGGGAAGCCGCACTGAAGCTTTCTTT.

The chain links TRBV5-1 to TRBJ1-1; maybe TRBD1 (5 bases). Trimming pared 4 bases from V and 4 bases from J, leaving 17 bases between. The CDR3 consists of 15 residues. Germline V CDR1 and CDR2: SGHRS, YFSETQ. This CDR3 reads CASSALQGVTTEAFF. For the CDR3, the DNA is TGCGCCAGCAGCGCGCTCCAGGGTGTCACCACTGAAGCTTTCTTT.

This clone has a single count. The V and J genes are TRBV28 and TRBJ1-5; the match to TRBD1 covers 7 bases. Germline CDR1 and CDR2: MDHEN and SYDVKM. The CDR3 covers 15 residues. With 7 bases clipped from V and 0 bases from J, the junction kept 6 bases outside the gene matches. The CDR3 DNA reads as TGTGCCAGCACCCTAGGGACAGTTAGCAATCAGCCCCAGCATTTT. Amino acids: CASTLGTVSNQPQHF.

This chain links TRBV6-1 with TRBJ1-2, with 7 positions matching TRBD1. Germline V gene data show CDR1 as MNHNS and CDR2 as SASEGT. The CDR3 extends over 14 amino acids. V lost 8 bases and J lost 3; bases outside the gene matches: 9. The CDR3 DNA is TGTGCCAGCTCGACAGGGTGGACAGACTATGGCTACACCTTC. Encoded protein: CASSTGWTDYGYTF.

A word on this clone: This same CDR3 is encoded by further DNA sequences in the sample. The chain joins TRBV7-2 to TRBJ1-6, with D maybe TRBD1 (5 bases). CDR1 SGHTA and CDR2 FQGNSA come from the germline V gene. The V and J ends lost 1 base and 15 bases respectively, with 13 bases between them. This CDR3 contains 13 residues. The CDR3 spells CASSLGGAGGLHF. The CDR3 DNA is TGTGCCAGCAGCTTAGGAGGGGCGGGGGGCCTCCACTTT.

This clone turned up a few times. The chain joins TRBV19 to TRBJ1-3; D unresolved. The CDR3 runs to 14 residues. Trimming cost V 3 bases and J 0 bases, with 6 bases left between them. Germline values: CDR1 LNHDA, CDR2 SQIVND (reference sequence). The CDR3 here is CASSISSSGNTIYF. DNA for the CDR3: TGTGCCAGTAGTATTTCTAGCTCTGGAAACACCATATATTTT.

The chain has TRBV7-2 and TRBJ1-1, with 11 bases aligning to TRBD1. J lost 10 bases, V lost 4 bases, and 11 bases had no gene match. Germline V gene sequence: CDR1 SGHTA, CDR2 FQGNSA. CDR3 length: 15 amino acids. The CDR3: CASSSEGQGALRAFF. The CDR3 region has the DNA TGTGCCAGCAGCTCTGAAGGACAGGGGGCTCTAAGAGCTTTCTTT.

The J gene is TRBJ2-1, the V gene TRBV5-4; 7 bases agree with TRBD2. V shed 3 bases, J shed 9 bases, and the junction held 12 bases outside the gene matches. The germline CDR1 and CDR2 sequences are SGHNT and YYREEE (reference sequence). The CDR3 totals 15 residues. In DNA form, the CDR3 reads TGTGCCAGCAGCTACCCGGGACTACTTTCCAGTGAGCAGTTCTTC. Translation gives CASSYPGLLSSEQFF.

The CDR3 reads CASPEPGPGAPLHF. The CDR3 DNA reads TGTGCCAGCCCCGAACCGGGGCCGGGAGCACCCCTCCACTTT. The rearrangement links TRBV28 to TRBJ1-6; D might be TRBD1 (5 bases). The CDR3 spans 14 residues. CDR1 and CDR2 from the germline V gene are MDHEN and SYDVKM. The V gene lost 8 bases and the J gene lost 11 bases, with 19 bases spanning the gap.

The table lists this clone with a count of one. The chain recombines TRBV7-3 with TRBJ2-2, with D hard to call. The germline gives CDR1 SGHTA, CDR2 FQGTGA. This CDR3 region has 10 residues. CDR3 DNA sequence: TGTGTCAGTGGCACCGGGGAGCTGTTTTTT. Its translation is CVSGTGELFF.

This chain uses TRBV18 with TRBJ1-2; 8 nucleotides align to TRBD1. The CDR3 has 16 amino acids. Germline trimming cut 3 bases from V and 3 bases from J; bases unmatched to any gene: 9. Germline-derived CDR1 and CDR2 are KGHSH and LQKENI. As DNA, the CDR3 is TGTGCCAGCTCACCCCCCCGGACAGGGTATTACTATGGCTACACCTTC. It is translated as CASSPPRTGYYYGYTF.